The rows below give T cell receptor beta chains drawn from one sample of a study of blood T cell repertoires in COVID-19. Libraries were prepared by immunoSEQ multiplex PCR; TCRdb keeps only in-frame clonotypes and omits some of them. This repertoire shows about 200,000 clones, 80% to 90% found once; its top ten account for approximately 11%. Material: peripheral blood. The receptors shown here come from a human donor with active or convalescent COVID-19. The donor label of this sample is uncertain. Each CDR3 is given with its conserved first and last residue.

CASSSVAGNEQFF,TRBV6-5,TRBJ2-1,13
CASSQRLLQGNEQFF,TRBV4-3,TRBJ2-1,15
CASSFLQTGEKLFF,TRBV28,TRBJ1-4,14
CASRGQGWYEQYF,TRBV28,TRBJ2-7,13
CASSETGNYGYTF,TRBV7-2,TRBJ1-2,13
CASSLRQSNYGYTF,TRBV7-9,TRBJ1-2,14
CASSQGTAGGGTDTQYF,TRBV11-3,TRBJ2-3,17
CAISGQGSGEQYF,TRBV10-3,TRBJ2-7,13
CASSLGRGKTYNEQFF,TRBV7-2,TRBJ2-1,16
CASKTGSSNQPQHF,TRBV6-5,TRBJ1-5,14
CASSDRNRDRGNTIYF,TRBV18,TRBJ1-3,16
CASSERTASYGYTF,TRBV6-1,TRBJ1-2,14
CASSRDKNTEAFF,TRBV6-4,TRBJ1-1,13
CASSSSGTGASETQYF,TRBV28,TRBJ2-5,16
CASSVGPGMNTEAFF,TRBV9,TRBJ1-1,15
CASSAGGNYGYTF,TRBV11-2,TRBJ1-2,13